This is a list of T cell receptor beta chains from one sample in a study of shared clonotypes between healthy human individuals. The method was immunoSEQ multiplex PCR; TCRdb's version includes in-frame clones alone and lacks a portion of them. This repertoire shows approximately 1.5 million clones, around 98.5% found once; its top ten account for about 0.4%. Sequenced material: naive CD4+ T cells sorted from blood. These TCRs come from a man aged 25-45 years in good health. Each CDR3 is given without its conserved first and last residue. Expanded clones get a size class; other rows say once, few or many, or leave the size out.

.	TRBV19	TRBJ2-1	ASGGQTILSSYNEQF
.	TRBV4-1	TRBJ2-1	ASSQRDRGNNEQF
.	TRBV2	TRBJ1-1	ASSDEVNTEAF
once	TRBV5-5	TRBJ1-1	ASSPRLNTEAF
.	TRBV6-6	TRBJ2-7	ASSYSGGGGGSEQY
.	TRBV5-1	TRBJ2-6	ASSSQGVTGFGANVLT
.	TRBV5-1	TRBJ2-3	ASSKTGAGADTQY
.	TRBV18	TRBJ1-3	ASSPLRQGPNLLSGNTIY
.	TRBV5-1	TRBJ2-1	ASSFLSGGSNEQF
once	TRBV5-5	TRBJ2-5	ASSRRRVQETQY
.	TRBV6-4	TRBJ2-7	ASSLEAGDTYEQY
.	TRBV18	TRBJ1-2	ASSPPWGWNGYT
.	TRBV15	TRBJ2-7	ATSVGTGENYEQY
.	TRBV6-5	TRBJ2-1	ASKGTTFSNEQF
.	TRBV6-5	TRBJ2-3	ASRNTLDTQY
.	TRBV7-8	TRBJ1-1	ASSREVREAF
.	TRBV6-1	TRBJ1-1	ASSVEGTMNTEAF
once	TRBV9	TRBJ2-7	ASSVYGTAYEQY
.	TRBV15	TRBJ2-3	ATSRMTIDTQY
.	TRBV6-5	TRBJ1-1	ASSRKNTEAF
few	TRBV2	TRBJ2-3	ARGAGDTQY
.	TRBV9	TRBJ2-1	ASSVLSGRYNEQF
.	TRBV27	TRBJ2-2	ASRARAMNTGELF
.	TRBV28	TRBJ1-1	ASSPATGPNTEAF
once	TRBV5-4	TRBJ2-3	ASTPPRSDTQY